These 26 T cell receptor beta chains came from one sample sequenced in a study of CD8 T cells in Susac syndrome. It was with random hexamers that roughly 0.45 to 1 ug RNA was reverse transcribed. In TCRdb, the immunoSEQ multiplex PCR reads were re-called with MiXCR into one record per CDR3 protein. The sample lists roughly 120,000 distinct CDR3 sequences; about 92% were seen once. The source material was CD4+ T cells from PBMCs. Receptors were obtained from a human donor with multiple sclerosis.

V is TRBV6-2 or TRBV6-3 and J is TRBJ2-1; D is uncertain. This CDR3 has 13 residues. Per germline, CDR1 MNHEY and CDR2 SVGEGT. V lost 6 bases, J lost 3 bases, and 9 bases lay in between. As DNA, the CDR3 is TGTGCCAGCAGCGAGACAAGCTACAATGAGCAGTTCTTC. This gives the protein CASSETSYNEQFF.

The CDR3 region has the DNA TGCAGCGTGCACAATGGGGGCACTGAAGCTTTCTTT. This gives the protein CSVHNGGTEAFF. This sequence joins TRBV29-1 and TRBJ1-1; TRBD1 might be the D (5 bases). The V gene lost 6 bases and the J gene lost 4 bases, with 12 bases spanning the gap. Germline V lookup: CDR1 SQVTM, CDR2 ANQGSEA. The CDR3 totals 12 residues.

This sequence joins TRBV18 and TRBJ1-2; possible D gene TRBD1, 5 bases. The CDR3 spans 14 residues. Trimming pared 0 bases from V and 10 bases from J, leaving 15 bases between. Germline-derived CDR1 and CDR2 are KGHSH and LQKENI. In nucleotides, the CDR3 is TGTGCCAGCTCACCACCGGGGGATGGCAGCCTCTACACCTTC. Translating gives CASSPPGDGSLYTF.

The chain couples TRBV4-1 to TRBJ2-3, with 10 bases lining up with TRBD2. Germline CDR1 and CDR2: MGHRA and YSYEKL. V was pared by 6 bases and J by 4 bases, with 7 bases of the junction left unmatched. This CDR3 has 15 amino acids. CDR3 protein: CASSTRAGGPDTQYF. The CDR3 region has the DNA TGCGCCAGCAGTACAAGAGCGGGGGGGCCAGATACGCAGTATTTT.

The chain is built from TRBV19 and TRBJ1-4, with no clear D. V was cut by 4 bases and J by 0 bases, with 6 bases left in between. This CDR3 region has 14 residues. Germline assignment: CDR1 LNHDA and CDR2 SQIVND (reference sequence). In DNA form, the CDR3 reads TGTGCCAGTAGTACTCCCGCAACTAATGAAAAACTGTTTTTT. This codes for CASSTPATNEKLFF.

A note on this clonotype: One end of the junction is discordant with germline, which a read error may explain. The genes are TRBV29-1 and TRBJ2-7; D remains ambiguous. The CDR3 is made up of 11 amino acids. Germline lookup yields CDR1 SQVTM and CDR2 ANQGSEA. The CDR3: CSVDSSYGQYF. CDR3 coding DNA: TGCAGCGTTGACAGCTCCTACGGGCAGTACTTC.

This chain uses TRBV7-2 with TRBJ2-2; weak D call: TRBD1 (6 bases). Per the germline V gene, CDR1 is SGHTA and CDR2 is FQGNSA. Trimming left V 5 bases short and J 1 base short, with 8 bases between. The CDR3 sequence is 14 residues long. The chain's CDR3 is CASSPGQNTGELFF. Written as DNA, the CDR3 is TGTGCCAGCAGCCCGGGACAGAACACCGGGGAGCTGTTTTTT.

V and J are TRBV29-1 and TRBJ2-1, with TRBD1 identical over 10 bases. This CDR3 is 15 amino acids long. After removal of 4 bases from V and 2 bases from J, the junction contained 5 bases not matched to a gene. Germline-derived CDR1 and CDR2 are SQVTM and ANQGSEA. The CDR3 nucleotides are TGCAGCGTTGCCACCGGGACAGGGGCCTACAATGAGCAGTTCTTC. It specifies CSVATGTGAYNEQFF.

This clonotype was recorded only once. The chain links TRBV6-5 to TRBJ1-1; tentatively, D is TRBD1 (5 bases). CDR1 is MNHEY and CDR2 is SVGAGI in the germline V gene. V gave up 6 bases and J gave up 0 bases, with 11 bases separating them. This CDR3 is 14 amino acids long. The CDR3: CASRGVGLNTEAFF. CDR3 nucleotides: TGTGCCAGCAGAGGGGTGGGCTTGAACACTGAAGCTTTCTTT.

V and J are TRBV12-3 or TRBV12-4 and TRBJ1-1; D remains ambiguous. Trimming cost V 8 bases and J 6 bases, with 19 bases left between them. The CDR3 covers 14 residues. CDR3 amino acids: CASQVSPTRAEAFF. The CDR3 region has the DNA TGTGCCAGCCAAGTCTCCCCCACTCGGGCTGAAGCTTTCTTT.

The chain couples TRBV7-9 to TRBJ2-6; perhaps TRBD1 as D (6 bases). V lost 6 bases and J lost 4, with 16 bases in between. This CDR3 contains 16 residues. Germline V lookup: CDR1 SEHNR, CDR2 FQNEAQ (reference sequence). The chain's CDR3 is CASRHTQGPGANVLTF. DNA for the CDR3: TGTGCCAGCAGACATACTCAGGGGCCCGGGGCCAACGTCCTGACTTTC. Filled out from reference TRBV7-9 and TRBJ2-6, the complete variable domain reads DTGVSQNPRHKITKRGQNVTFRCDPISEHNRLYWYRQTLGQGPEFLTYFQNEAQLEKSRLLSDRFSAERPKGSFSTLEIQRTEQGDSAMYLCASRHTQGPGANVLTFGAGSRLTVL.

CDR3 sequence reads: CASSLVGGMNTEAFF. Written as DNA, the CDR3 is TGTGCCAGCAGTTTGGTAGGGGGGATGAACACTGAAGCTTTCTTT. The gene calls are TRBV7-9 and TRBJ1-1; weak D call: TRBD1 (6 bases). Trimming took off 6 bases at V and 0 bases at J, with 14 bases between the two ends. Germline V gene sequence: CDR1 SEHNR, CDR2 FQNEAQ (reference sequence). The CDR3 runs 15 residues.

This chain uses TRBV11-2 with TRBJ2-7; no definite D call. CDR3 length equals 13 residues. Trimming shortened V by 1 base and J by 7 bases, and 11 bases separated the two germline ends. The V gene's germline CDR1 is SGHAT and CDR2 FQNNGV. The CDR3 DNA sequence: TGTGCCAGCAGCTTAGGACACCCAAGGGAGCAGTACTTC. This encodes CASSLGHPREQYF.

The chain links TRBV25-1 to TRBJ2-5; tentative D call: TRBD1 (6 bases). Trimming stripped 7 bases from V and 2 bases from J, with 20 bases between. The germline CDR1 and CDR2 sequences are MGHDK and SYGVNS. The CDR3 spans 16 residues. The CDR3 reads CASTLQGSLSQETQYF. The CDR3 DNA reads as TGTGCCAGCACTCTACAGGGCTCCCTTTCACAAGAGACCCAGTACTTC.

The rearrangement joins TRBV19 to TRBJ2-1, with TRBD2 identical over 15 bases. This CDR3 contains 14 residues. The germline gives CDR1 LNHDA, CDR2 SQIVND (reference sequence). J lost 10 bases, V lost 8 bases, and 6 bases had no gene match. This CDR3 reads CASGTSGGFGEQFF. The CDR3 bases are TGTGCCAGTGGGACTAGCGGGGGGTTCGGGGAGCAGTTCTTC.

This chain connects TRBV11-2 to TRBJ2-7, with D maybe TRBD1 (6 bases). The V end was cut by 0 bases, the J end by 10 bases, with 10 bases between. The CDR3 extends over 12 amino acids. CDR1 is SGHAT, CDR2 FQNNGV, per germline. The CDR3 nucleotides are TGTGCCAGCAGCTTAGACCGGGGACAACAGTACTTC. It specifies CASSLDRGQQYF.

This clonotype occurred a few times. The chain couples TRBV7-3 to TRBJ2-5, with D perhaps matching TRBD1 or TRBD2 (6 bases each). Trimming left V 0 bases short and J 5 bases short, with 10 bases between. Germline V lookup: CDR1 SGHTA, CDR2 FQGTGA. The CDR3 consists of 14 residues. For the CDR3, the DNA is TGTGCCAGCAGCTTAACGGGGGGCCGTGAGACCCAGTACTTC. As protein: CASSLTGGRETQYF.

The CDR3 reads CASSLMKGATDTQYF. The CDR3 nucleotides read TGTGCCAGCAGCTTAATGAAGGGGGCCACAGATACGCAGTATTTT. The chain combines TRBV7-6 with TRBJ2-3; 7 bases are a match to TRBD1. Germline trimming cut 2 bases from V and 2 bases from J; bases unmatched to any gene: 4. The germline CDR1 and CDR2 sequences are SGHVS and FNYEAQ. The CDR3 has 15 amino acids.

The CDR3: CSVHPGTVGEQYF. The CDR3 nucleotides read TGCAGCGTTCACCCCGGGACAGTGGGCGAGCAGTACTTC. This chain links TRBV29-1 with TRBJ2-7, with TRBD1 matching over 7 bases. This CDR3 has 13 residues. Germline V lookup: CDR1 SQVTM, CDR2 ANQGSEA. The V and J ends lost 5 bases and 6 bases, in that order; junction bases with no gene match: 10.

This chain joins TRBV30 and TRBJ1-1, with D uncertain. Germline V gives CDR1 GTSNPN, CDR2 SVGIG (reference sequence). Trimming shortened V by 4 bases and J by 4 bases, and 7 bases separated the two germline ends. The CDR3 is made up of 11 amino acids. The CDR3 DNA sequence: TGTGCCTGGACATCGGGCACTGAAGCTTTCTTT. Its protein product is CAWTSGTEAFF.

The V call is TRBV20-1, the J call TRBJ1-2; no firm D call. This CDR3 spans 13 amino acids. V lost 3 bases, J lost 4 bases, and 12 bases lay in between. Germline V gene lookup returns CDR1 DFQATT and CDR2 SNEGSKA (reference sequence). The CDR3 region is CSASPSTGYGYTF. In DNA, the CDR3 is TGCAGTGCTAGTCCCTCTACCGGCTATGGCTACACCTTC.

This chain links TRBV7-9 with TRBJ1-1; no clear D. Looked up from germline, CDR1 is SEHNR and CDR2 is FQNEAQ (reference sequence). The CDR3 length is 16 residues. Deletions cut 5 bases from V and 4 bases from J, with 20 bases between. CDR3: CASSPVGRQSRTEAFF. CDR3 DNA: TGTGCCAGCAGCCCGGTAGGGAGACAATCTCGCACTGAAGCTTTCTTT.

The chain employs TRBV12-3 or TRBV12-4 and TRBJ1-1; no definite D call. This CDR3 contains 10 residues. V lost 8 bases and J 7 bases, leaving 8 bases between the germline ends. This CDR3 is CASAGVEAFF. The CDR3, as DNA: TGTGCCAGCGCCGGAGTTGAAGCTTTCTTT.

V usage is TRBV11-2 and J usage is TRBJ2-3; TRBD2 aligns across 7 bases. The CDR3 totals 21 residues. Germline values: CDR1 SGHAT, CDR2 FQNNGV. V trimming: 2 bases; J trimming: 0 bases; junction bases outside the gene matches: 20. CDR3 in DNA: TGTGCCAGCAGCTTAAAACCCCCGAACGCGGGGGTCCCAACTAGCACAGATACGCAGTATTTT. Residues: CASSLKPPNAGVPTSTDTQYF.

The chain carries TRBV18 and TRBJ1-6; D is uncertain. The CDR3 is made up of 17 amino acids. V was trimmed by 2 bases and J by 7 bases, leaving 18 bases between them. Germline V lookup: CDR1 KGHSH, CDR2 LQKENI. The CDR3 loop reads CASSPLRAGLENSPLHF. Here the CDR3 DNA reads TGTGCCAGCTCACCATTACGGGCTGGGTTGGAGAATTCACCCCTCCACTTT.

The chain combines TRBV5-4 with TRBJ1-2, with 7 bases fitting TRBD1. The trim removed 4 bases at V and 5 bases at J, leaving 5 bases unmatched. There are 13 residues in the CDR3. Per germline, CDR1 SGHNT and CDR2 YYREEE (reference sequence). The DNA for the CDR3 is TGTGCCAGCAGCCCCGGGACAGAATATGGCTACACCTTC. It specifies CASSPGTEYGYTF.